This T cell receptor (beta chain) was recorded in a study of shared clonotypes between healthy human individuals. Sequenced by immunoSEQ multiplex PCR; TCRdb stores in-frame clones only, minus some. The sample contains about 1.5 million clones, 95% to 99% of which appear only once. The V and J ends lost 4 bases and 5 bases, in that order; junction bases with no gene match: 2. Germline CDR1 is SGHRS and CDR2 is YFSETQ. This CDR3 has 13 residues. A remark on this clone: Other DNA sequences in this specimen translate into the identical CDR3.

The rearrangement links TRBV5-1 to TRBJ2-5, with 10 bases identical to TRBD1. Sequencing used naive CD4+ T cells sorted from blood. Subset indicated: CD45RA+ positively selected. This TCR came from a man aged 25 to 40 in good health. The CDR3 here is CASSPGQGETQYF. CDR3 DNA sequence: TGCGCCAGCAGCCCGGGACAGGGGGAGACCCAGTACTTC.